This TCR beta chain was sequenced during a study of blood T cell repertoires in COVID-19. Sequencing used immunoSEQ multiplex PCR; TCRdb keeps in-frame clones, though not all of them. The sample gives about 220,000 clones, around 84% of which show up once; 2.9% is in the top ten. Sequencing was performed on peripheral blood. This receptor was taken from a man in his fifties who had recovered from COVID-19.

DNA of the CDR3: TGCGCCAGCAGTGAGGCAGGGGGCGCTGGTGAAAAACTGTTTTTT. It codes for CASSEAGGAGEKLFF. The J gene is TRBJ1-4, the V gene TRBV10-2; 8 bases agree with TRBD1. V shed 2 bases, J shed 7 bases, and the junction held 6 bases outside the gene matches. Germline assignment: CDR1 WSHSY and CDR2 SAAADI. The length of the CDR3 is 15 residues.